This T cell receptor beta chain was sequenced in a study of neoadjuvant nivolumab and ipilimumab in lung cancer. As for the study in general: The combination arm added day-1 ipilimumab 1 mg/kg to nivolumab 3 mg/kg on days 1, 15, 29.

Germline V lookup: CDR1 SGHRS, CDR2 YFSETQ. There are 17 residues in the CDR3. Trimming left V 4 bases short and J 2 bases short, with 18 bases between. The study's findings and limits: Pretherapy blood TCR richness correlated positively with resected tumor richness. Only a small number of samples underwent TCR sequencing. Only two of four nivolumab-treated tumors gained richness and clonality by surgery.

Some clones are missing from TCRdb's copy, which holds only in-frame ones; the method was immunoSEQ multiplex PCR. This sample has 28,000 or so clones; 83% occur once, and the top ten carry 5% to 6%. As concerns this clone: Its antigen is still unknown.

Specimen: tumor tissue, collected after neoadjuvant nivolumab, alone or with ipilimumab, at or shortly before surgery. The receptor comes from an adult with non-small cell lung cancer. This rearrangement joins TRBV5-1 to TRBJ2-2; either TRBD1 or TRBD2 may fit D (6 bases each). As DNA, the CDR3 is TGCGCCAGCAGCACCCCTGAGGGGGGCCTCAACACCGGGGAGCTGTTTTTT. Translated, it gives CASSTPEGGLNTGELFF.